These 31 T cell receptor beta chains came from one sample sequenced in a study of blood T cell repertoires in COVID-19. TCRdb's copy holds only in-frame clones and misses some; the assay was immunoSEQ multiplex PCR. The sample carries around 75,000 clones, roughly 91% recorded once. Specimen: peripheral blood. These receptors all stem from a human donor in a cohort sampled during active COVID-19.

The V and J genes are TRBV6-2 or TRBV6-3 and TRBJ2-3; 10 bases fit TRBD2. There are 16 residues in the CDR3. The V segment lost 4 bases and the J segment 5 bases; nucleotides outside the gene matches: 9. Germline CDR1 MNHEY, CDR2 SVGEGT. CDR3 in amino acids: CASSFGLAGAGDTQYF. CDR3 DNA sequence: TGTGCCAGCAGTTTTGGCCTAGCGGGAGCGGGAGATACGCAGTATTTT.

This clone was detected only once. This chain uses TRBV5-1 with TRBJ2-7; 13 bases line up with TRBD2. Germline loops: CDR1 SGHRS, CDR2 YFSETQ. This CDR3 comprises 15 residues. V shed 5 bases and J 8 bases; nucleotides not matched to a gene: 10. The CDR3 DNA reads as TGCGCCAGCAGGGAGGGGACTAGCGGGGACCCCCAGCAGTACTTC. This gives the protein CASREGTSGDPQQYF.

This chain joins TRBV9 and TRBJ2-7; TRBD2 agrees at 11 bases. The CDR3 spans 17 residues. V gave up 4 bases and J gave up 3 bases; unmatched junction bases: 12. Germline assignment: CDR1 SGDLS and CDR2 YYNGEE. CDR3 DNA: TGTGCCAGCAGCACCGGGTCTAGCGGGAGGACCGACTACGAGCAGTACTTC. Residues: CASSTGSSGRTDYEQYF. Variable domain in full (rest from reference TRBV9 and TRBJ2-7): DSGVTQTPKHLITATGQRVTLRCSPRSGDLSVYWYQQSLDQGLQFLIQYYNGEERAKGNILERFSAQQFPDLHSELNLSSLELGDSALYFCASSTGSSGRTDYEQYFGPGTRLTVT.

The chain links TRBV19 to TRBJ2-3, with 8 bases aligning to TRBD2. CDR1 and CDR2 (germline): LNHDA, SQIVND (reference sequence). V was pared by 8 bases and J by 1 base, with 8 bases of the junction left unmatched. This CDR3 region has 15 residues. CDR3 sequence: CASSLTSARTDTQYF. CDR3 bases: TGTGCCAGTTCCCTGACTAGCGCCCGCACAGATACGCAGTATTTT.

The chain recombines TRBV6-5 with TRBJ1-4, with D possibly being TRBD1 (5 bases). Looked up from germline, CDR1 is MNHEY and CDR2 is SVGAGI. The ends were cut back, 0 bases at V and 7 bases at J, with 9 bases in the middle. The CDR3 runs to 14 residues. CDR3 in DNA: TGTGCCAGCAGTTACTCGAGACAGATTGAAAAACTGTTTTTT. As protein: CASSYSRQIEKLFF.

V and J are TRBV19 and TRBJ1-1; D is possibly TRBD1 (6 bases). Germline loops: CDR1 LNHDA, CDR2 SQIVND (reference sequence). The CDR3 sequence is 17 residues long. Trimming shortened V by 3 bases and J by 6 bases, and 23 bases separated the two germline ends. The CDR3 DNA reads TGTGCCAGTAGTATGATTTACAGAGGCGCCAGGGGAGCTGAAGCTTTCTTT. Protein product: CASSMIYRGARGAEAFF.

The rearrangement links TRBV6-2 or TRBV6-3 to TRBJ2-1, with TRBD2 matching 11 bases. The length of the CDR3 is 15 residues. The ends lost 6 bases at V and 6 bases at J; junction bases unmatched: 7. Germline V gives CDR1 MNHEY, CDR2 SVGEGT. DNA for the CDR3: TGTGCCAGCAGCCCCGGGACTAGCGGAGTCAATGAGCAGTTCTTC. It is translated as CASSPGTSGVNEQFF.

This chain links TRBV14 with TRBJ2-5; 9 nucleotides match TRBD1. The CDR3 has 15 amino acids. J was trimmed by 2 bases and V by 4 bases; bases with no gene match: 5. CDR1 is SGHDN and CDR2 is FVKESK in the germline V gene. The CDR3, as DNA: TGTGCCAGCAGCCGCGGACAGGGGAGGCAAGAGACCCAGTACTTC. Encoded protein: CASSRGQGRQETQYF.

There are a few counts of this clone. The chain recombines TRBV5-1 with TRBJ1-1; tentatively, D is TRBD1 (5 bases). Germline CDR1 is SGHRS and CDR2 is YFSETQ. V lost 2 bases and J 4 bases, leaving 12 bases between the germline ends. The CDR3 length is 14 residues. CDR3 DNA sequence: TGCGCCAGCAGCTTCTTAGGGGAGGGCACTGAAGCTTTCTTT. Protein product: CASSFLGEGTEAFF.

Only one count was recorded for this clone. The V gene is TRBV25-1, the J gene TRBJ1-6; 10 bases are shared with TRBD1. This CDR3 is 14 amino acids long. The germline V gene has CDR1 MGHDK and CDR2 SYGVNS. Trimming cost V 1 base and J 14 bases; bases outside gene matches: 5. The CDR3 is CASSESTGGASLHF. In DNA form, the CDR3 reads TGTGCCAGCAGTGAATCGACAGGGGGCGCTTCCCTCCACTTT.

The rearrangement links TRBV6-2 or TRBV6-3 to TRBJ1-2, with a possible D match to TRBD1 (6 bases). The V gene's germline CDR1 is MNHEY and CDR2 SVGEGT. The length of the CDR3 is 14 residues. The V end was cut by 5 bases, the J end by 4 bases, with 14 bases between. CDR3 protein: CASSLPSDSYGYTF. CDR3 nucleotides: TGTGCCAGCAGTCTCCCTTCGGACAGCTATGGCTACACCTTC.

J is TRBJ2-7 and V is TRBV7-2; D is possibly TRBD1 (5 bases). The CDR3 totals 19 residues. Germline assignment: CDR1 SGHTA and CDR2 FQGNSA. The germline V and J ends were trimmed by 11 bases and 3 bases, with 35 bases remaining between them. CDR3 region: CAPVPASGFRAGQNYEQYF. DNA of the CDR3: TGTGCCCCTGTGCCAGCTTCAGGGTTCAGGGCAGGGCAAAACTACGAGCAGTACTTC.

The chain combines TRBV7-2 with TRBJ2-7; TRBD2 agrees at 11 bases. J lost 3 bases, V lost 1 base, and 5 bases had no gene match. In germline, CDR1 is SGHTA, CDR2 FQGNSA. The CDR3 runs 16 residues. Here the CDR3 reads CASSLGSGTSGYEQYF. CDR3 in DNA: TGTGCCAGCAGCTTAGGTTCCGGGACTAGCGGCTACGAGCAGTACTTC.

This clone was seen once. This chain joins TRBV14 and TRBJ2-3; 7 bases are a match to TRBD2. This CDR3 has 19 amino acids. J was trimmed by 1 base and V by 1 base; bases with no gene match: 14. The germline V gene has CDR1 SGHDN and CDR2 FVKESK. The CDR3 here is CASSQVNIQAGRGTDTQYF. The CDR3 DNA sequence: TGTGCCAGCAGCCAAGTAAATATTCAGGCAGGGAGGGGCACAGATACGCAGTATTTT.

The CDR3 sequence: CASSLVAGGPGTYNEQFF. CDR3 nucleotides: TGTGCCAGCAGCTTAGTTGCGGGGGGGCCAGGGACCTACAATGAGCAGTTCTTC. This chain links TRBV7-8 with TRBJ2-1; 9 nucleotides agree with TRBD2. Germline V gene data show CDR1 as SGHVS and CDR2 as FQNEAQ. After removal of 1 base from V and 2 bases from J, the junction contained 9 bases not matched to a gene. This CDR3 contains 18 residues.

The chain is built from TRBV6-6 and TRBJ2-1; 9 bases are a match to TRBD2. Trimming at V came to 4 bases and at J to 8 bases, leaving 6 bases not matched to a gene. Germline values: CDR1 MNHNY, CDR2 SVGAGI (reference sequence). The length of the CDR3 is 14 residues. CDR3 coding DNA: TGTGCCAGCAGTTCGGGACTAGCTATATATGAGCAGTTCTTC. Translation gives CASSSGLAIYEQFF.

This chain uses TRBV5-6 with TRBJ1-4; TRBD1 agrees at 8 bases. CDR1 is SGHDT, CDR2 YYEEEE, per germline. V was pared by 4 bases and J by 8 bases, with 13 bases of the junction left unmatched. The CDR3 is 16 amino acids. Here the CDR3 reads CASSMALTGEMEKLFF. The CDR3 DNA sequence: TGTGCCAGCAGCATGGCCTTGACAGGGGAAATGGAAAAACTGTTTTTT.

The chain carries TRBV2 and TRBJ2-5; 7 bases align to TRBD2. V lost 7 bases to trimming and J lost 4 bases; unmatched junction nucleotides: 6. Germline V gene data show CDR1 as SNHLY and CDR2 as FYNNEI. The CDR3 runs 13 residues. The CDR3 DNA sequence: TGTGCCAGCATGGGGGGGGGACTAGAGACCCAGTACTTC. Amino acids: CASMGGGLETQYF.

The V call is TRBV24-1, the J call TRBJ2-3; TRBD2 matches at 8 bases. The length of the CDR3 is 14 residues. V gave up 6 bases and J gave up 3 bases; unmatched junction bases: 4. Germline CDR1 KGHDR, CDR2 SFDVKD. The CDR3 DNA reads TGTGCCACCAGTAAAAGCGGGGGAACAGATACGCAGTATTTT. The encoded protein is CATSKSGGTDTQYF.

The rearrangement links TRBV11-3 to TRBJ2-3; 10 nucleotides align to TRBD1. J lost 2 bases, V lost 5 bases, and 16 bases had no gene match. The CDR3 is 19 residues long. CDR1 and CDR2 from the germline V gene are SGHNT and YENEEA. CDR3 sequence (DNA): TGTGCCAGCAGCCCTAGGGGGGGGGACAGGGGAAAATTCACAGATACGCAGTATTTT. Translated: CASSPRGGDRGKFTDTQYF.

V usage is TRBV19 and J usage is TRBJ1-5; 7 nucleotides align to TRBD1. V was clipped by 5 bases and J by 6 bases; unmatched bases: 10. Germline V lookup: CDR1 LNHDA, CDR2 SQIVND (reference sequence). CDR3 length: 15 amino acids. DNA for the CDR3: TGTGCCAGTAGTCCCATCAGGGGGATCAGTCAGCCCCAGCATTTT. This gives the protein CASSPIRGISQPQHF.

The genes are TRBV9 and TRBJ2-5, with D tentatively TRBD1 (5 bases). V was cut by 0 bases and J by 5 bases, with 8 bases left in between. Germline values: CDR1 SGDLS, CDR2 YYNGEE. The CDR3 runs 13 residues. CDR3 loop: CASSVAGSETQYF. The CDR3 nucleotides are TGTGCCAGCAGCGTAGCAGGGTCGGAGACCCAGTACTTC.

This chain joins TRBV29-1 and TRBJ1-2, with 8 bases matching TRBD1. Germline CDR1 reads SQVTM; CDR2 reads ANQGSEA. Trimming at V came to 6 bases and at J to 4 bases, leaving 10 bases not matched to a gene. The CDR3 consists of 14 residues. CDR3 DNA: TGCAGCGTATCACCCAAGACAGGGGCCTATGGCTACACCTTC. This sequence encodes CSVSPKTGAYGYTF.

The V call is TRBV5-1, the J call TRBJ2-1, with 8 bases that match TRBD1. This CDR3 comprises 14 residues. The V gene's germline CDR1 is SGHRS and CDR2 YFSETQ. J lost 2 bases, V lost 4 bases, and 2 bases had no gene match. The CDR3 sequence: CASSEDRAYNEQFF. The CDR3 DNA follows: TGCGCCAGCAGCGAGGACAGGGCCTACAATGAGCAGTTCTTC.

The J gene is TRBJ2-7, the V gene TRBV2; 8 nucleotides match TRBD2. The ends lost 2 bases at V and 12 bases at J; junction bases unmatched: 12. The germline V gene has CDR1 SNHLY and CDR2 FYNNEI. There are 14 residues in the CDR3. The DNA of the CDR3 is TGTGCCAGCAGTGAATTGGGCGCTAGCGGGTCGGCGTACTTC. Translating it yields CASSELGASGSAYF.

The CDR3 region is CASSPVGGGGTDTQYF. Written as DNA, the CDR3 is TGTGCCAGCAGCCCCGTCGGGGGGGGCGGTACAGATACGCAGTATTTT. The J gene is TRBJ2-3, the V gene TRBV7-2, with 8 positions matching TRBD2. From germline, CDR1 is SGHTA and CDR2 FQGNSA. The CDR3 has 16 residues. V lost 5 bases and J lost 3; bases outside the gene matches: 10. Full variable domain (rest looked up from reference TRBV7-2 and TRBJ2-3): GAGVSQSPSNKVTEKGKDVELRCDPISGHTALYWYRQSLGQGLEFLIYFQGNSAPDKSGLPSDRFSAERTGGSVSTLTIQRTQQEDSAVYLCASSPVGGGGTDTQYFGPGTRLTVL.

The CDR3: CASSRQGGKQPQHF. CDR3 sequence (DNA): TGTGCCAGCAGTCGACAGGGGGGAAAACAGCCCCAGCATTTT. The V and J genes are TRBV28 and TRBJ1-5; 9 nucleotides align to TRBD1. The CDR3 length is 14 residues. CDR1 is MDHEN and CDR2 is SYDVKM in the germline V gene. With V trimmed by 5 bases and J by 7 bases, 6 bases remained unmatched.

V gene TRBV11-3 combines with J gene TRBJ2-3; tentative D call: TRBD1 (6 bases). Germline loops: CDR1 SGHNT, CDR2 YENEEA. V was shortened by 5 bases and J by 0 bases, with 15 bases between the two germline ends. The CDR3 runs to 16 residues. Written as DNA, the CDR3 is TGTGCCAGCAGCAAATCCGGTACAGGGAGCACAGATACGCAGTATTTT. Translating it yields CASSKSGTGSTDTQYF.

The gene calls are TRBV4-3 and TRBJ1-4, with D maybe TRBD1 (5 bases). The V end lost 0 bases, the J end lost 3 bases, and 14 bases lay between the germline ends. The length of the CDR3 is 17 residues. CDR1 is LGHNA and CDR2 is YSLEER in the germline V gene. The DNA of the CDR3 is TGCGCCAGCAGCCAAGAGTTGCCAGGGTCAGCTAATGAAAAACTGTTTTTT. It yields the protein CASSQELPGSANEKLFF.

CDR3 region: CASSLQDSNEAFF. DNA of the CDR3: TGTGCCAGCAGCTTACAAGACAGTAATGAAGCTTTCTTT. The V gene is TRBV11-3, the J gene TRBJ1-1, with D perhaps matching TRBD1 (5 bases). V shed 2 bases and J shed 7 bases, with 11 bases lying between them. CDR1 SGHNT and CDR2 YENEEA come from the germline V gene. This CDR3 is 13 amino acids long.

The chain couples TRBV12-5 to TRBJ2-7; the D gene is possibly TRBD1 (5 bases). Trimming cost V 6 bases and J 6 bases, with 12 bases left between them. The germline V gene has CDR1 LGHNT and CDR2 FRNRAP. The length of the CDR3 is 12 residues. The CDR3: CASGPGLGEQYF. The CDR3, as DNA: TGTGCTAGTGGCCCAGGGTTGGGCGAGCAGTACTTC.